This T cell receptor beta chain was observed in a study of CD8 T cells in Susac syndrome. At the level of the study: Intravenous immunoglobulin alone or corticosteroids were being given to patients with Susac syndrome at blood draw, unless they were therapy-naive.

A quantity of roughly 0.5 to 1 ug RNA underwent reverse transcription using random hexamers. Across 54 Vbeta and 13 Jbeta, immunoSEQ multiplex PCR amplified TCR beta CDR3. One entry per CDR3 protein results from TCRdb running MiXCR on the immunoSEQ multiplex PCR reads. The sample carries 70,000 to 100,000 distinct CDR3 sequences, approximately 96% recorded once. This CDR3 has 13 residues. CDR1 is SGDLS, CDR2 YYNGEE, per germline. Trimming took 1 base from V and 0 from J, leaving 4 bases between them. Study-level points and caveats: Clonal CD8+ expansion in Susac was highest in TEMRA cells and active patients.

A word on this clonotype: Its antigen is undetermined.

The TCR was taken from a human donor with Susac syndrome. The sample consisted of CD8+ T cells from PBMCs. The chain is built from TRBV9 and TRBJ2-5, with D unclear. The CDR3: CASSVTNQETQYF. In DNA, the CDR3 is TGTGCCAGCAGCGTAACCAACCAAGAGACCCAGTACTTC.